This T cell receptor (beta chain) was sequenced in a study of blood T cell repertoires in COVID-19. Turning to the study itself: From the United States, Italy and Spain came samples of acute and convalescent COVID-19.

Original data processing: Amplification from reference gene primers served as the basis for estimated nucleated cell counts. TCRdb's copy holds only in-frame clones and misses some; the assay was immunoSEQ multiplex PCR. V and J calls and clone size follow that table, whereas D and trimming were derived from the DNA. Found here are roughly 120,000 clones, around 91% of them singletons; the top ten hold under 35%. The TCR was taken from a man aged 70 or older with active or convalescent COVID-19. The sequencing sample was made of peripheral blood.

The CDR3 loop is CATSDGHQYEQYF. In nucleotides, the CDR3 is TGTGCCACCAGTGATGGGCACCAGTACGAGCAGTACTTC. The chain joins TRBV24-1 to TRBJ2-7; no clear D gene. V was shortened by 3 bases and J by 4 bases, with 9 bases between the two germline ends. The germline gives CDR1 KGHDR, CDR2 SFDVKD. CDR3 length: 13 residues.